This T cell receptor (beta chain) is from a study of CD4 T cells in relation to SARS-CoV-2 and coronaviruses. Study-level information: TCR beta CDR3s were sequenced after roughly ten-day antigen culture of PBMCs.

Before the COVID-19 pandemic, during about 2010-2019, CD4+ T cells were taken from unexposed donors. After roughly 9 days of culture, CD4+ T cells were isolated. The CDR3 is 13 residues long. Germline CDR1 reads SGHRS; CDR2 reads YFSETQ. Trimming took 2 bases from V and 8 from J, leaving 12 bases between them. Measured with immunoSEQ multiplex PCR; TCRdb has only the in-frame clones, and not every one. Of about 18,000 clones in the sample, approximately 78% are singletons; the top ten hold about 16%. With respect to this clone: Its antigen is unidentified.

The chain has TRBV5-1 and TRBJ2-3, with unresolved D. The sequence derives from a human donor in good health. The specimen sequenced was CD4+ T cells from PBMCs, cultured in vitro. The CDR3 region has the DNA TGCGCCAGCAGCTTCGGTGACCCTGCTACGCAGTATTTT. Translating it yields CASSFGDPATQYF.